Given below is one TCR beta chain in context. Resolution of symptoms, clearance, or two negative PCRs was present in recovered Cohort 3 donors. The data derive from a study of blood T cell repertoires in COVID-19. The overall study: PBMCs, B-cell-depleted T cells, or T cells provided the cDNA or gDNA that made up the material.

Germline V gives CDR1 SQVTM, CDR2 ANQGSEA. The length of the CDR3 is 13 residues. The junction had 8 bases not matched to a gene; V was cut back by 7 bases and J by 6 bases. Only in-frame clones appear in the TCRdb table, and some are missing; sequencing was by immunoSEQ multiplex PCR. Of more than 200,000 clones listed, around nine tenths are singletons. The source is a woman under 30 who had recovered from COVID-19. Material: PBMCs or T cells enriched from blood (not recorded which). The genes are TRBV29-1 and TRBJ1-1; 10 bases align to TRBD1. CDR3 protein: CSAGTGAAAEAFF. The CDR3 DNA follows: TGCAGCGCTGGGACAGGGGCGGCCGCTGAAGCTTTCTTT.